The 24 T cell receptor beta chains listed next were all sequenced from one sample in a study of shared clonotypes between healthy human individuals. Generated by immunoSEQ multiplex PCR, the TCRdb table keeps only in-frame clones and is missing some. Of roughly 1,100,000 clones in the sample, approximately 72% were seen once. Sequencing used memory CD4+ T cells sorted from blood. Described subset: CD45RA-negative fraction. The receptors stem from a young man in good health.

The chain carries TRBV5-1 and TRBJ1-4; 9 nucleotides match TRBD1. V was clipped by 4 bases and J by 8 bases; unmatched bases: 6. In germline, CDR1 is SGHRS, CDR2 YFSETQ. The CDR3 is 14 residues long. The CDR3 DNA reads TGCGCCAGCAGCGCACAGGGGGCGAGGGAAAAACTGTTTTTT. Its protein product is CASSAQGAREKLFF.

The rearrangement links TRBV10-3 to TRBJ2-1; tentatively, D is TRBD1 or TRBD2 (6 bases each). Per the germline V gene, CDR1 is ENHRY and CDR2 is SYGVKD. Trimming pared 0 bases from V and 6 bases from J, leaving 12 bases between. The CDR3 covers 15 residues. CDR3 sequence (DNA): TGTGCCATCAGTGAGTCGGGGGGCTATATCAATGAGCAGTTCTTC. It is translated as CAISESGGYINEQFF.

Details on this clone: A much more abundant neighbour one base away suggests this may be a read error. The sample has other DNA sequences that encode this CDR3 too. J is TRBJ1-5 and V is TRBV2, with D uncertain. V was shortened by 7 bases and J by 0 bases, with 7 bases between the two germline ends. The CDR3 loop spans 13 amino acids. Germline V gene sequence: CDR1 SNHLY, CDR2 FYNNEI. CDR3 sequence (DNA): TGTGCCAGCAAGGGTTATAGCAATCAGCCCCAGCATTTT. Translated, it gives CASKGYSNQPQHF.

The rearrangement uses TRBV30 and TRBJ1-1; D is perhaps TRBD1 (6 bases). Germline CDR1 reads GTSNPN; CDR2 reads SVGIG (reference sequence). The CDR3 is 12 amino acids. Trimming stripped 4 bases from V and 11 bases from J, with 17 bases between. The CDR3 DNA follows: TGTGCCTGGAACTCCCCGGGGGGGCATGCTTTCTTT. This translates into CAWNSPGGHAFF.

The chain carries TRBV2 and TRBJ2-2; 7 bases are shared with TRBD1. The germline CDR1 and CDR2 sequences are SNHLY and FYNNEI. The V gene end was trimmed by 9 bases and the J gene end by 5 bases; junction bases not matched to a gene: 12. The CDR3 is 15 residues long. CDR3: CASSSNRGWTGELFF. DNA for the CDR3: TGTGCCAGTTCTTCAAACAGGGGATGGACCGGGGAGCTGTTTTTT. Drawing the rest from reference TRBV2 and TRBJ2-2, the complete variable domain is EPEVTQTPSHQVTQMGQEVILRCVPISNHLYFYWYRQILGQKVEFLVSFYNNEISEKSEIFDDQFSVERPDGSNFTLKIRSTKLEDSAMYFCASSSNRGWTGELFFGEGSRLTVL.

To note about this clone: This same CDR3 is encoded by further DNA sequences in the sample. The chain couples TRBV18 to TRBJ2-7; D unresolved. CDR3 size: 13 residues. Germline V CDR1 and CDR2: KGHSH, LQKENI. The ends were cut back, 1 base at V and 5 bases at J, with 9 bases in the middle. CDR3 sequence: CASSPRGADEQYF. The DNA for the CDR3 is TGTGCCAGCTCACCACGGGGTGCCGACGAGCAGTACTTC.

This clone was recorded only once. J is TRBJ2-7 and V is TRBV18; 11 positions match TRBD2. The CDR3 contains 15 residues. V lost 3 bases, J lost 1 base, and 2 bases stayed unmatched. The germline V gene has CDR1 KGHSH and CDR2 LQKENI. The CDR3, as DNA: TGTGCCAGCTCACCTGCTAGCGGGGGGTCCTACGAGCAGTACTTC. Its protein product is CASSPASGGSYEQYF.

CDR3 region: CSVPGGGFGSYNEQFF. The CDR3 nucleotides are TGCAGCGTCCCCGGCGGGGGGTTCGGCTCCTACAATGAGCAGTTCTTC. The chain recombines TRBV29-1 with TRBJ2-1, with 8 bases matching TRBD2. The germline CDR1 and CDR2 sequences are SQVTM and ANQGSEA. The CDR3 is 16 residues long. Trimming removed 6 bases from V and 0 bases from J; junction bases left unmatched: 10.

The chain's CDR3 is CASSPPGQGLTDTQYF. The DNA of the CDR3 is TGTGCCAGCAGCCCTCCGGGACAGGGACTCACAGATACGCAGTATTTT. V is TRBV14 and J is TRBJ2-3, with 9 bases that match TRBD1. The germline V gene encodes CDR1 SGHDN and CDR2 FVKESK. CDR3 length equals 16 residues. Trimming at V came to 4 bases and at J to 2 bases, leaving 7 bases not matched to a gene.

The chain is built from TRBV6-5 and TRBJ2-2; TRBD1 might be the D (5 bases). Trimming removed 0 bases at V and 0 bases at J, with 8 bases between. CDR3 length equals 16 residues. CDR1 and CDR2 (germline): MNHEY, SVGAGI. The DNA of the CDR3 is TGTGCCAGCAGTTACTCGGAGACAGCGAACACCGGGGAGCTGTTTTTT. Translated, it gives CASSYSETANTGELFF.

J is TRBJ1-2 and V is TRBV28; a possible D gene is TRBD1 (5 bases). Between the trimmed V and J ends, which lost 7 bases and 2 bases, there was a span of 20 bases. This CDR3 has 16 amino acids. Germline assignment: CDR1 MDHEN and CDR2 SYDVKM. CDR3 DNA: TGTGCCAGCATCAAATCCCTATTGCGGGGGAACTATGGCTACACCTTC. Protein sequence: CASIKSLLRGNYGYTF.

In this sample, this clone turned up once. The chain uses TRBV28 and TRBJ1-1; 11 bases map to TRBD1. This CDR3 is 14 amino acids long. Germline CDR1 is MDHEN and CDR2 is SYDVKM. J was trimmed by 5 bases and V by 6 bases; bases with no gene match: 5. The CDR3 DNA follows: TGTGCCAGCAGGTGGACAGGGGGCAGGACTGAAGCTTTCTTT. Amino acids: CASRWTGGRTEAFF.

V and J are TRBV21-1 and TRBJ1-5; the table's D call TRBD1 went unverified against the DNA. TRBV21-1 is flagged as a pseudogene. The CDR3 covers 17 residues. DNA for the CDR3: TGTGCCAGCAGCGGCCGAGGGAACAGGGGCTTCGATCAGCCCCAGCATTTT. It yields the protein CASSGRGNRGFDQPQHF.

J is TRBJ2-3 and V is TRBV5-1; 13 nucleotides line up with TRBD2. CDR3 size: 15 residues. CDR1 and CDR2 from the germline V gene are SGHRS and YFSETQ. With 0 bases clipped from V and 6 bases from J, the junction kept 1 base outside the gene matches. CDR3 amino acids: CASSLATSGRDTQYF. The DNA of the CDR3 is TGCGCCAGCAGCTTGGCGACTAGCGGGAGGGATACGCAGTATTTT.

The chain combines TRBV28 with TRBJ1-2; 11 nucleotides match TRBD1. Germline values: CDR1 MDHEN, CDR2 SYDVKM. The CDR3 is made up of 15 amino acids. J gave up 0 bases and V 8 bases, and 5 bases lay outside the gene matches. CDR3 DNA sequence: TGTGCCAGCCAGGGACAGGGGGATACTAACTATGGCTACACCTTC. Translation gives CASQGQGDTNYGYTF.

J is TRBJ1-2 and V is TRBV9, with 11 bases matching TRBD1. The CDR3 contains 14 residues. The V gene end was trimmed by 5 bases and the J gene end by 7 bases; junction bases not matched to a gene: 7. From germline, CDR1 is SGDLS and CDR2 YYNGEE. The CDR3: CASSRTGGAGGYTF. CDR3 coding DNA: TGTGCCAGCAGTCGGACAGGGGGCGCTGGTGGCTACACCTTC.

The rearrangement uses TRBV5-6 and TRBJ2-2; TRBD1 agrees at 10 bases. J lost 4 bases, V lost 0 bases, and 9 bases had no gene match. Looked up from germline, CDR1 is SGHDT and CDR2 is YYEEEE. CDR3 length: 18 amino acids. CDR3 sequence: CASSLGYPGQGFTGELFF. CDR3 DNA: TGTGCCAGCAGCTTGGGGTATCCGGGACAGGGGTTCACCGGGGAGCTGTTTTTT.

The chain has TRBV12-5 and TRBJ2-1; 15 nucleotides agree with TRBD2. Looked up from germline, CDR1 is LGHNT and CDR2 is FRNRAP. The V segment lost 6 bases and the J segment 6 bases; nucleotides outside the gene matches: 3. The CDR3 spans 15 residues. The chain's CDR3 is CASGRGLAGGNEQFF. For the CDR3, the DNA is TGTGCTAGTGGGCGGGGACTAGCGGGAGGCAATGAGCAGTTCTTC.

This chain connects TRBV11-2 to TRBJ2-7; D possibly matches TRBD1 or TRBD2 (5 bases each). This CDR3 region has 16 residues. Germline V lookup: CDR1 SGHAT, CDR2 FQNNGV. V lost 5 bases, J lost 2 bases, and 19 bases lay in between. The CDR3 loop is CASSPGRGALTYEQYF. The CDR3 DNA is TGTGCCAGCAGCCCAGGGCGAGGGGCGCTAACCTACGAGCAGTACTTC.

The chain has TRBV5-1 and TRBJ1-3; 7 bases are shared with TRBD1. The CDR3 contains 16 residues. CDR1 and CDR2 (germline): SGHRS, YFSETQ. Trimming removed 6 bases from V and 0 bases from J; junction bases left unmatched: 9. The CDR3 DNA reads TGCGCCAGCACCGGAGGGGGCCATAACTCTGGAAACACCATATATTTT. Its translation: CASTGGGHNSGNTIYF.

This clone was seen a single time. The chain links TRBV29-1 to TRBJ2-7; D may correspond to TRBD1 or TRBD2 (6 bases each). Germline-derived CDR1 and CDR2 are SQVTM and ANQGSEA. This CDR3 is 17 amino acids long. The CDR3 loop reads CTLGGGQGNTLFYEQYF. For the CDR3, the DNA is TGCACCCTGGGGGGCGGGCAGGGAAATACCCTCTTCTACGAGCAGTACTTC.

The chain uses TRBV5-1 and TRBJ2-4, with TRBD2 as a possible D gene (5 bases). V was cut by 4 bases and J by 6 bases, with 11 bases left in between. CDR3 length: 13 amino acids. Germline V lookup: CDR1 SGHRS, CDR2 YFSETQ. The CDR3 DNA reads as TGCGCCAGCAGCCAACTAGATGCAAACATTCAGTACTTC. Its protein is CASSQLDANIQYF.

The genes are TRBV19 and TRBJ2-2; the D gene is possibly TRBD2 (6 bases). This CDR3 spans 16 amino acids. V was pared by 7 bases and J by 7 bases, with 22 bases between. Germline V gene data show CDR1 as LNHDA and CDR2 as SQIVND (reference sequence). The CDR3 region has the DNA TGTGCCAGTATTGGGGACTCGGGATACGGGGTCGGGGAGCTGTTTTTT. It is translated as CASIGDSGYGVGELFF.

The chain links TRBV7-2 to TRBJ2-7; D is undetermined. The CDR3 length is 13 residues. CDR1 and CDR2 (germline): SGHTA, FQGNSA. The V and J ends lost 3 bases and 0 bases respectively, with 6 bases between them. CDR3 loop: CASSLSASYEQYF. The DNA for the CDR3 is TGTGCCAGCAGCTTGAGCGCCTCCTACGAGCAGTACTTC.